A single sample is the source of the 10 T cell receptor beta chains below, sequenced in a study of cytomegalovirus exposure and HLA in healthy donors. PCR was performed using 60 Vbeta and 13 Jbeta primers. Some clones are missing from TCRdb's copy, which holds only in-frame ones; the method was immunoSEQ multiplex PCR. The repertoire consists of some 200,000 clones, with 80% to 85% occurring once and the leading ten covering roughly 0.8%. Sequencing was done on a sample of PBMCs. The source is a woman aged 18-29 years in good health and CMV-seronegative.

Points on this clone: A junction boundary mismatches the germline segment, possibly from a read error. CDR3 coding DNA: TGTTCCAGCAGCTCTGACAGGGGGGAGATGAACACTGAAGCTTTCTTT. The encoded protein is CSSSSDRGEMNTEAFF. The chain combines TRBV7-9 with TRBJ1-1; 9 bases are shared with TRBD1. CDR3 length: 16 amino acids. CDR1 is SEHNR and CDR2 is FQNEAQ in the germline V gene (reference sequence).

CDR3 amino acids: CASSFGQTTDTQYF. DNA for the CDR3: TGTGCCAGCAGTTTTGGGCAGACCACAGATACGCAGTATTTT. This chain links TRBV6-1 with TRBJ2-3; no clear D. The CDR3 has 14 residues. Per germline, CDR1 MNHNS and CDR2 SASEGT. The V end was cut by 5 bases, the J end by 2 bases, with 11 bases between.

V usage is TRBV7-2 and J usage is TRBJ2-3; 8 bases are shared with TRBD2. The length of the CDR3 is 16 residues. Trimming cost V 5 bases and J 3 bases; bases outside gene matches: 10. The germline V gene encodes CDR1 SGHTA and CDR2 FQGNSA. The CDR3 spells CASSALDGRGTDTQYF. The CDR3 nucleotides are TGTGCCAGCAGCGCTCTGGACGGGAGGGGAACAGATACGCAGTATTTT. The variable domain in full, with the rest retrieved from reference TRBV7-2 and TRBJ2-3, is GAGVSQSPSNKVTEKGKDVELRCDPISGHTALYWYRQSLGQGLEFLIYFQGNSAPDKSGLPSDRFSAERTGGSVSTLTIQRTQQEDSAVYLCASSALDGRGTDTQYFGPGTRLTVL.

This clone was recorded a few times. The CDR3 spells CASSLLAGPYEQYF. CDR3 bases: TGTGCCAGCAGCTTGCTGGCAGGGCCCTACGAGCAGTACTTC. The chain is built from TRBV5-6 and TRBJ2-7, with a weak D call TRBD1 (5 bases). Germline-derived CDR1 and CDR2 are SGHDT and YYEEEE. Trimming shortened V by 1 base and J by 2 bases, and 10 bases separated the two germline ends. CDR3 size: 14 residues.

The chain combines TRBV4-2 with TRBJ2-2; 12 bases match TRBD2. Germline-derived CDR1 and CDR2 are LGHNA and YNFKEQ. V lost 4 bases to trimming and J lost 4 bases; unmatched junction nucleotides: 4. This CDR3 is built from 16 residues. In DNA, the CDR3 is TGTGCCAGCAGCCCTACTAGCGGGGGGAGCACCGGGGAGCTGTTTTTT. Amino acid sequence: CASSPTSGGSTGELFF.

The chain uses TRBV29-1 and TRBJ1-2, with D uncertain. The germline V gene encodes CDR1 SQVTM and CDR2 ANQGSEA. The V and J ends lost 1 base and 7 bases respectively, with 13 bases between them. This CDR3 is 13 amino acids long. CDR3 protein: CSVEVVGERGYTF. The CDR3 coding sequence is TGCAGCGTTGAAGTGGTCGGGGAGCGTGGCTACACCTTC.

This clone was seen a few times. Other DNA sequences in this sample translate to the same CDR3. The V gene is TRBV7-9, the J gene TRBJ1-5; 7 nucleotides line up with TRBD1. The V gene's germline CDR1 is SEHNR and CDR2 FQNEAQ (reference sequence). V was clipped by 3 bases and J by 1 base; unmatched bases: 0. There are 14 residues in the CDR3. For the CDR3, the DNA is TGTGCCAGCAGCTTGGGACAGAGCAATCAGCCCCAGCATTTT. Residues: CASSLGQSNQPQHF.

The chain has TRBV7-9 and TRBJ2-3; 10 positions match TRBD2. Germline-derived CDR1 and CDR2 are SEHNR and FQNEAQ (reference sequence). Trimming cost V 4 bases and J 6 bases; bases outside gene matches: 13. The CDR3 is 17 residues long. In DNA form, the CDR3 reads TGTGCCAGCAGCTCCGCCCAGCGGGGGGGGCCCCCGGATACGCAGTATTTT. It encodes CASSSAQRGGPPDTQYF.

This chain joins TRBV29-1 and TRBJ2-5; TRBD1 is a possible D gene (7 bases). The CDR3 is made up of 13 amino acids. Germline V gene data show CDR1 as SQVTM and CDR2 as ANQGSEA. Trimming took off 4 bases at V and 3 bases at J, with 12 bases between the two ends. DNA for the CDR3: TGCAGCGTTGCAGGGGGGCAGGAAGAGACCCAGTACTTC. Its protein is CSVAGGQEETQYF.

The chain joins TRBV9 to TRBJ2-2, with 14 bases lining up with TRBD2. The CDR3 extends over 17 amino acids. J lost 5 bases, V lost 0 bases, and 3 bases had no gene match. CDR1 SGDLS and CDR2 YYNGEE come from the germline V gene. CDR3 in amino acids: CASSVGGLAGGTGELFF. The DNA for the CDR3 is TGTGCCAGCAGCGTAGGAGGACTAGCGGGAGGTACCGGGGAGCTGTTTTTT. The full variable domain, in which reference TRBV9 and TRBJ2-2 provide the parts outside the CDR3, is DSGVTQTPKHLITATGQRVTLRCSPRSGDLSVYWYQQSLDQGLQFLIQYYNGEERAKGNILERFSAQQFPDLHSELNLSSLELGDSALYFCASSVGGLAGGTGELFFGEGSRLTVL.